Listed below are T cell receptor beta chains from one sample, sequenced in a study of blood T cell repertoires in COVID-19. Sequenced by immunoSEQ multiplex PCR; TCRdb stores in-frame clones only, minus some. The sample yields around 130,000 clones, around 85% seen once. The sample consisted of peripheral blood. The receptors were gathered from a man aged 45-65 years with acute or convalescent COVID-19. The CDR3 runs from the conserved cysteine through the conserved F or W. Each record gives: J gene, V gene, clone size, D gene, CDR3 length, CDR3 DNA, CDR3 protein. A D gene is named only where the DNA matches it firmly. Clone sizes are given selectively: once, few, many, or a class where the clone is expanded.

TRBJ2-7,TRBV10-2,few,TRBD2,15,TGCGCCAGCAGTGAGGGGCGGGAGGATGCCTACGAGCAGTACTTC,CASSEGREDAYEQYF
TRBJ1-1,TRBV10-1,.,TRBD1,15,TGCGCCAGCAGAGTCTCGACAGGGCCGAACACTGAAGCTTTCTTT,CASRVSTGPNTEAFF
TRBJ1-5,TRBV6-1,.,.,15,TGTGCCAGCAGTGAGGAGGACGGGAGCAATCAGCCCCAGCATTTT,CASSEEDGSNQPQHF
TRBJ1-2,TRBV6-1,.,.,16,TGTGCCAGCAGTGAACTCCCGCAGGGGTCATACTATGGCTACACCTTC,CASSELPQGSYYGYTF
TRBJ2-5,TRBV2,.,.,13,TGTGCCAGCAGTGTAGACAGACAAGAGACCCAGTACTTC,CASSVDRQETQYF
TRBJ2-7,TRBV15,.,.,14,TGTGCCACCAGCTTAGAGGGGGAGTCCTACGAGCAGTACTTC,CATSLEGESYEQYF
TRBJ2-2,TRBV5-1,once,TRBD1,15,TGCGCCAGCAGCTCGACAGGGGGCGGGAGCGGGGAGCTGTTTTTT,CASSSTGGGSGELFF
TRBJ1-1,TRBV19,.,.,13,TGTGCCAGCAGGGGACGGTTGAACACTGAAGCTTTCTTT,CASRGRLNTEAFF
TRBJ1-2,TRBV9,.,.,16,TGTGCCAGCAGCCATACCGCAGGGGTAGAGTACTATGGCTACACCTTC,CASSHTAGVEYYGYTF
TRBJ2-1,TRBV29-1,few,.,13,TGCAGCGTTGAATCCGGGGAGTACAATGAGCAGTTCTTC,CSVESGEYNEQFF
TRBJ2-4,TRBV6-5,few,.,14,TGTGCCAGCAGGGAGGGTGGCCCCAAAAACATTCAGTACTTC,CASREGGPKNIQYF
TRBJ1-4,TRBV5-4,few,TRBD1,13,TGTGCCAGCAGCGGGGGACAGCGGGAAAAACTGTTTTTT,CASSGGQREKLFF
TRBJ2-1,TRBV19,few,TRBD2,16,TGTGCCACAAAGATTCGGGCTAGCGGAGACTACAATGAGCAGTTCTTC,CATKIRASGDYNEQFF
TRBJ2-7,TRBV25-1,.,.,12,TGTGCCAGCAGTGACATGGGACACCGGAAACACTTC,CASSDMGHRKHF
TRBJ2-4,TRBV20-1,.,TRBD1,15,TGCAGTGCTAGTCTCCAGGGGGTAGGCAAAAACATTCAGTACTTC,CSASLQGVGKNIQYF
TRBJ2-7,TRBV5-4,.,.,13,TGTGCCAGCAGCTTGGTGGCCTCCTACGAGCAGTACTTC,CASSLVASYEQYF
TRBJ2-5,TRBV7-3,few,TRBD1,17,TGTGCCAGCAGCTTAAACCCGGACAGGGGACCCCAAGAGACCCAGTACTTC,CASSLNPDRGPQETQYF
TRBJ1-2,TRBV19,few,TRBD1,15,TGTGCCAGTAGGAATACCGGGACAGGATTCTATGGCTACACCTTC,CASRNTGTGFYGYTF
TRBJ2-1,TRBV9,once,.,16,TGTGCCAGCAGCGTAGGTAGCGAGGGCCAACGGGGTGAGCAGTTCTTC,CASSVGSEGQRGEQFF
TRBJ2-2,TRBV5-1,.,TRBD1,16,TGCGCCAGCAGCATTCCAGGGACAGGGTTTACCGGGGAGCTGTTTTTT,CASSIPGTGFTGELFF
TRBJ2-1,TRBV7-2,.,.,15,TGTGCCAGCAGCTTAGCGGGGGCTCACTACAATGAGCAGTTCTTC,CASSLAGAHYNEQFF
TRBJ2-6,TRBV19,.,TRBD2,17,TGTGCCAGTAGCCGGACTAGCGGGTCCTCTGGGGCCAACGTCCTGACTTTC,CASSRTSGSSGANVLTF
TRBJ2-1,TRBV9,.,.,18,TGTGCCAGCAGCGAGCCCCCGGGACTGGAGGACTACTACAATGAGCAGTTCTTC,CASSEPPGLEDYYNEQFF
TRBJ2-7,TRBV30,.,.,13,TGTGCCTGGAGTTCTGGGCAGACGTACGAGCAGTACTTC,CAWSSGQTYEQYF
TRBJ1-2,TRBV5-1,few,.,14,TGCGCCAGCAGCTCCCTGGGGGGTAACTATGGCTACACCTTC,CASSSLGGNYGYTF
TRBJ2-7,TRBV11-3,.,.,15,TGTGCCAGCAGCTTAGAGTGGACAGACTCCTACGAGCAGTACTTC,CASSLEWTDSYEQYF
TRBJ1-2,TRBV15,.,TRBD1,14,TGTGCCACCAGCGCCGGGACAGAGTACGATGGCTACACCTTC,CATSAGTEYDGYTF
TRBJ1-4,TRBV18,.,TRBD1,18,TGTGCCAGCTCACTACTAGTCCCGGGACAGGGAACCCATGAAAAACTGTTTTTT,CASSLLVPGQGTHEKLFF
TRBJ2-7,TRBV7-2,.,TRBD2,15,TGTGCCAGCAGCTTAGCCGGGACTAGCTACTACGAGCAGTACTTC,CASSLAGTSYYEQYF
TRBJ2-1,TRBV4-1,.,TRBD2,16,TGCGCCAGCAGCCAAAGTACTAGCGGACCCTACAATGAGCAGTTCTTC,CASSQSTSGPYNEQFF
TRBJ1-3,TRBV9,few,.,15,TGTGCCAGCAGCGTGTCGGGGGTTTCTGGAAACACCATATATTTT,CASSVSGVSGNTIYF
TRBJ1-4,TRBV9,.,.,14,TGTGCCAGCAGCGTTGACTCCAGAAATGAAAAACTGTTTTTT,CASSVDSRNEKLFF
TRBJ1-6,TRBV4-1,.,.,15,TGCGCCAGCAGCCAAGGCTATTTATCTACTTCACCCCTCCACTTT,CASSQGYLSTSPLHF
TRBJ2-1,TRBV20-1,.,.,15,TGCAGTGCTAGTGTACAAGGGGCGCCGTACAATGAGCAGTTCTTC,CSASVQGAPYNEQFF
TRBJ2-5,TRBV9,once,TRBD1,14,TGTGCCAGCAGCGTAGGGACAGGACGGGAGACCCAGTACTTC,CASSVGTGRETQYF
TRBJ1-6,TRBV6-5,.,TRBD1,14,TGTGCCAGCAGCCAAAGGGGGCTGAATTCACCCCTCCACTTT,CASSQRGLNSPLHF
TRBJ1-6,TRBV30,.,TRBD1,13,TGTGCCAGTTCAGGGGGGACGAATTCACCCCTCCACTTT,CASSGGTNSPLHF
TRBJ2-7,TRBV11-1,.,TRBD1,14,TGTGCCAGCAGTTTGGGACAGGGGGCTGGCGAGCAGTACTTC,CASSLGQGAGEQYF
TRBJ2-5,TRBV19,.,TRBD1,15,TGTGCCAGTAGTATAGGGGACAGTACGCAAGAGACCCAGTACTTC,CASSIGDSTQETQYF
TRBJ1-2,TRBV6-2/TRBV6-3,.,TRBD1,15,TGTGCCAGCAGTTACTCGGGACAGGCGGACTATGGCTACACCTTC,CASSYSGQADYGYTF
TRBJ1-4,TRBV5-1,.,TRBD1,15,TGCGCCAGCAGCGTGTTCGGGACAGGGGATGAAAAACTGTTTTTT,CASSVFGTGDEKLFF
TRBJ2-5,TRBV21-1,.,.,19,TGTGCCAGTCTGCGCGGGCCGGGGCCGGGACTAGGGCAAAAAGAGACCCAGTACTTC,CASLRGPGPGLGQKETQYF
TRBJ1-3,TRBV5-5,.,.,18,TGTGCCAGCAGCTTGGGAACAGGCGGTGGGTACGGTGGAAACACCATATATTTT,CASSLGTGGGYGGNTIYF
TRBJ1-6,TRBV7-8,once,.,15,TGTGCCAGCAGTTGGGGACATTTAGCAGGTTCACCCCTCCACTTT,CASSWGHLAGSPLHF
TRBJ2-7,TRBV20-1,once,TRBD2,15,TGCAGTGCTAGTAGTGCGGAGCGGGAAGGCTACGAGCAGTACTTC,CSASSAEREGYEQYF
TRBJ1-1,TRBV18,.,.,19,TGTGCCAGCTCACCACCGCCGGGGAGTGGCAGACACTTGAACACTGAAGCTTTCTTT,CASSPPPGSGRHLNTEAFF
TRBJ2-7,TRBV6-1,.,TRBD2,14,TGTGCCAGCAGTGAAGACGGGGGGACCTACGAGCAGTACTTC,CASSEDGGTYEQYF
TRBJ1-3,TRBV6-5,.,.,13,TGTGCCAGCAGTTCAGGGATAGGAAACACCATATATTTT,CASSSGIGNTIYF
TRBJ2-1,TRBV15,.,.,15,TGTGCCACCAGCAGAGATTATGTGGGGCGGAATGAGCAGTTCTTC,CATSRDYVGRNEQFF
TRBJ1-1,TRBV11-2,.,.,14,TGTGCCAGCAGCTTAGACCCCTCGTACACTGAAGCTTTCTTT,CASSLDPSYTEAFF
TRBJ1-1,TRBV18,.,.,14,TGTGCCAGCTCACTCACACAGGGGAACACTGAAGCTTTCTTT,CASSLTQGNTEAFF